This paragraph covers one TCR beta chain sequence. The antigen is undetermined. This sample stems from a study of cytomegalovirus exposure and HLA in healthy donors. Whole-study context: A prior study identified 100 million to 130 million unique TCR beta sequences from about 179 million T cells. Study observations and caveats: Reports described diagnosis of cytomegalovirus status by the classifier as highly specific and sensitive.

Trimming shortened V by 0 bases and J by 7 bases, and 9 bases separated the two germline ends. The CDR3 contains 13 residues. Germline V gene lookup returns CDR1 SGDLS and CDR2 YYNGEE. PCR was performed using 60 Vbeta and 13 Jbeta primers. Assay used: immunoSEQ multiplex PCR; TCRdb lists only in-frame clones, some missing. The repertoire includes 210,000 or so clones, around 80% of them detected once, and about 0.47% sits in the top ten. This sequence joins TRBV9 and TRBJ2-3, with no clear D. The sequencing sample was made of PBMCs. The TCR comes from a boy aged 5-17 years in good health and CMV-seronegative. Here the CDR3 DNA reads TGTGCCAGCAGCGTAGAACAGACGCATACGCAGTATTTT. Its translation is CASSVEQTHTQYF.